The next 13 T cell receptor beta chains were all read from a single sample in a study of neurological immune-mediated disorders. Stated time point: longitudinal time-point 3. Using its own MiXCR run on the 5' RACE reads, TCRdb lists one record per CDR3 protein. The data show under 100,000 distinct CDR3 sequences, under 4.5% seen once. The specimen was PBMCs. Receptors originate from a woman aged 60-75 years with multiple sclerosis.

This clonotype has a handful of counts. The chain employs TRBV20-1 and TRBJ2-1; 9 bases match TRBD2. CDR3 size: 16 residues. With V trimmed by 6 bases and J by 0 bases, 9 bases remained unmatched. CDR1 is DFQATT, CDR2 SNEGSKA, per germline (reference sequence). The chain's CDR3 is CSAGGLAGFSYNEQFF. As DNA, the CDR3 is TGCAGTGCAGGGGGGCTAGCGGGGTTCTCCTACAATGAGCAGTTCTTC.

The table lists this clonotype with many counts. J is TRBJ1-5 and V is TRBV20-1; D is undetermined. Looked up from germline, CDR1 is DFQATT and CDR2 is SNEGSKA (reference sequence). CDR3 length equals 13 residues. Deletions cut 3 bases from V and 6 bases from J, with 12 bases between. The CDR3 nucleotides are TGCAGTGCTAGGTACTCGACCGTTCAGCCCCAGCATTTT. Residues: CSARYSTVQPQHF.

This clonotype has ten or more counts. The genes are TRBV11-2 and TRBJ2-5; D remains ambiguous. Trimming took 6 bases from V and 3 from J, leaving 14 bases between them. Germline V gene data show CDR1 as SGHAT and CDR2 as FQNNGV. The CDR3 has 14 residues. This CDR3 reads CASSPIRNKETQYF. In nucleotides, the CDR3 is TGTGCCAGCAGTCCAATCAGAAATAAAGAGACCCAGTACTTC. Looking up the rest from reference TRBV11-2 and TRBJ2-5 gives the full variable domain: EAGVAQSPRYKIIEKRQSVAFWCNPISGHATLYWYQQILGQGPKLLIQFQNNGVVDDSQLPKDRFSAERLKGVDSTLKIQPAKLEDSAVYLCASSPIRNKETQYFGPGTRLLVL.

Many counts were recorded for this clonotype. The V and J genes are TRBV12-3 or TRBV12-4 and TRBJ1-1; D possibly corresponds to TRBD1 (6 bases). The germline V and J ends were trimmed by 3 bases and 2 bases, with 13 bases remaining between them. The CDR3 spans 15 residues. This CDR3 is CASSFTGTPNTEAFF. CDR3 coding DNA: TGTGCCAGCAGTTTTACCGGGACACCTAACACTGAAGCTTTCTTT.

This clonotype was found many times. The rearrangement uses TRBV3-1 and TRBJ2-1; D remains ambiguous. The CDR3 is made up of 15 amino acids. The germline V and J ends were trimmed by 3 bases and 0 bases, with 9 bases remaining between them. The V gene's germline CDR1 is LGHDT and CDR2 YNNKEL (reference sequence). CDR3 protein: CASSHDRSSYNEQFF. CDR3 coding DNA: TGTGCCAGCAGCCACGACCGGAGCTCCTACAATGAGCAGTTCTTC.

This clonotype was seen many times. This sequence joins TRBV4-1 and TRBJ1-1; D may be TRBD1 (6 bases). V shed 2 bases and J shed 7 bases, with 17 bases lying between them. The CDR3 length is 15 residues. Germline values: CDR1 MGHRA, CDR2 YSYEKL. CDR3 in amino acids: CASSQKQAWGHEAFF. CDR3 in DNA: TGCGCCAGCAGCCAAAAACAGGCCTGGGGGCATGAAGCTTTCTTT.

Many counts were recorded for this clonotype. The CDR3 loop reads CASSVEGGYQPQHF. CDR3 DNA sequence: TGTGCCAGCAGCGTAGAGGGGGGCTATCAGCCCCAGCATTTT. J is TRBJ1-5 and V is TRBV9; tentatively, D is TRBD1 (6 bases). The V end was cut by 0 bases, the J end by 5 bases, with 9 bases between. This CDR3 spans 14 amino acids. Germline V gene lookup returns CDR1 SGDLS and CDR2 YYNGEE.

In its sample, this clonotype was seen many times. The chain employs TRBV29-1 and TRBJ2-1; the D call may be TRBD1 or TRBD2 (5 bases each). The ends were cut back, 7 bases at V and 2 bases at J, with 9 bases in the middle. This CDR3 spans 12 amino acids. Per germline, CDR1 SQVTM and CDR2 ANQGSEA. CDR3 protein: CSAGTAYNEQFF. The CDR3 DNA sequence: TGCAGCGCCGGGACCGCCTACAATGAGCAGTTCTTC.

This clonotype was seen at least ten times. This chain links TRBV5-6 with TRBJ2-7, with unresolved D. Germline CDR1 is SGHDT and CDR2 is YYEEEE. This CDR3 is built from 15 residues. With 4 bases removed from V and 0 bases from J, the gap between germline ends came to 14 bases. CDR3 residues: CASSPSKIVSYEQYF. The CDR3, as DNA: TGTGCCAGCAGCCCGAGTAAGATAGTCTCCTACGAGCAGTACTTC.

This clonotype was recorded many times. This sequence joins TRBV5-1 and TRBJ2-1, with D tentatively TRBD2 (6 bases). Germline assignment: CDR1 SGHRS and CDR2 YFSETQ. V was clipped by 4 bases and J by 3 bases, with 17 bases between them. This CDR3 has 16 residues. CDR3 sequence: CASSNLAGGGYNEQFF. Here the CDR3 DNA reads TGCGCCAGCAGCAATCTAGCCGGGGGTGGCTACAATGAGCAGTTCTTC.

This clonotype was seen at least ten times. The V and J genes are TRBV6-5 and TRBJ2-2; the D is unclear. The germline V and J ends were trimmed by 2 bases and 0 bases, with 13 bases remaining between them. Germline CDR1 and CDR2: MNHEY and SVGAGI. CDR3 size: 17 residues. CDR3 nucleotides: TGTGCCAGCAGTTACCAGGCCGGCATCACGAACACCGGGGAGCTGTTTTTT. It is translated as CASSYQAGITNTGELFF.

This clonotype was found many times. The chain recombines TRBV5-6 with TRBJ1-5; D is possibly TRBD1 (5 bases). CDR3 length: 16 residues. Germline V gene lookup returns CDR1 SGHDT and CDR2 YYEEEE. The germline V and J ends were trimmed by 1 base and 6 bases, with 17 bases remaining between them. The DNA for the CDR3 is TGTGCCAGCAGCTTGTCTGGTCAGGGCCTCTTTCAGCCCCAGCATTTT. The encoded protein is CASSLSGQGLFQPQHF.

This clonotype was detected ten times or more. The V call is TRBV5-1, the J call TRBJ2-3, with TRBD2 matching 8 bases. Germline V gene lookup returns CDR1 SGHRS and CDR2 YFSETQ. CDR3 length equals 14 residues. With 4 bases clipped from V and 4 bases from J, the junction kept 5 bases outside the gene matches. The DNA of the CDR3 is TGCGCCAGCAGCCCCGGGGGGGCGTCAGATACGCAGTATTTT. Translation: CASSPGGASDTQYF. The full variable domain, completed using reference TRBV5-1 and TRBJ2-3, is KAGVTQTPRYLIKTRGQQVTLSCSPISGHRSVSWYQQTPGQGLQFLFEYFSETQRNKGNFPGRFSGRQFSNSRSEMNVSTLELGDSALYLCASSPGGASDTQYFGPGTRLTVL.